The clone carrying this T cell receptor (beta chain) has a single count. Its target is unknown. One end of the junction does not line up with germline, which may come from a read error. The sample belongs to a study of cytomegalovirus exposure and HLA in healthy donors. The PCR was carried out with 60 Vbeta primers and 13 Jbeta primers. Profiling relied on immunoSEQ multiplex PCR, and the TCRdb table lists in-frame clones only, not all of them. The sample contains some 180,000 clones, about 83% of which appear only once. General study findings and limits: In a later analysis, HLA-associated beta chains showed higher expansion and lower generation probabilities than comparable chains.

The CDR3 length is 17 residues. CDR1 is LGHNA, CDR2 YNFKEQ, per germline. The clonotype comes from a female donor in good health and CMV-seronegative. The sample consisted of PBMCs. This chain joins TRBV4-2 and TRBJ2-3, with D perhaps TRBD2 (6 bases). CDR3 amino acids: CASSQEIGRGSTGTQYF. CDR3 DNA sequence: TGTGCCAGCAGCCAAGAGATTGGACGGGGGTCCACAGGTACGCAGTATTTT.